This TCR beta chain was captured by sequencing in a study of blood T cell repertoires in COVID-19. Study-level background: T cells, B-cell-depleted T cells, or PBMCs supplied cDNA or gDNA.

The V and J ends lost 4 bases and 3 bases respectively, with 13 bases between them. This CDR3 spans 15 amino acids. CDR1 is MNHEY and CDR2 is SMNVEV in the germline V gene (reference sequence). Original processing methods: Quantification of nucleated cells was approximated via reference gene primer amplification. Sequenced by immunoSEQ multiplex PCR; TCRdb stores in-frame clones only, minus some. For V, J and clone size, that table is used; D and trimming come from the DNA. This sample has some 83,000 clones, with roughly 82% found just once. This TCR derives from a man aged 50 to 59 with active COVID-19. The chain is built from TRBV27 and TRBJ1-5; a weak D match, TRBD1 (6 bases). The sample consisted of peripheral blood. CDR3 region: CASSSYRTVNQPQHF. DNA of the CDR3: TGTGCCAGCAGTTCCTACCGGACAGTCAATCAGCCCCAGCATTTT.